This T cell receptor beta chain was observed in a study of T cell responses to AZD1222 COVID-19 vaccine. Broader study findings: There were vaccine-associated CD4 TCRs across spike, dominant at 160-218 and 743-854.

Trimming cost V 6 bases and J 7 bases, with 7 bases left between them. The germline V gene encodes CDR1 MDHEN and CDR2 SYDVKM. The CDR3 is 11 residues long. With regard to this clone: Its antigen is undetermined.

Using immunoSEQ multiplex PCR, the repertoire was profiled, and TCRdb retains in-frame clones only, with some absent. The table includes fewer than 200,000 clones, around 92% detected once. The TCR sequence derives from an adult in good health. The specimen was peripheral blood, collected on day 0 of AZD1222 vaccination. The gene calls are TRBV28 and TRBJ2-1, with D unclear. The CDR3 spells CASSPFNEQFF. The CDR3 DNA reads TGTGCCAGCAGCCCTTTTAATGAGCAGTTCTTC.